This is a list of T cell receptor beta chains from one sample in a study of control samples from healthy donors and cancer patients. Repertoires were generated with immunoSEQ multiplex PCR, while TCRdb's copy carries only in-frame clones and drops some. In the table there are 120,000 or so clones, approximately 95% of which are singletons. Sequenced: blood. The origin of the receptors is a man aged 25 to 40 in good health. Both conserved end residues are part of each CDR3. D genes are given only for firm matches.

D,V,J,DNA,CDR3
TRBD2,TRBV13,TRBJ2-3,TGTGCCAGCAGCTCATTCGGAGGGCTAGCGGGGGGCACAGATACGCAGTATTTT,CASSSFGGLAGGTDTQYF
-,TRBV5-1,TRBJ1-2,TGCGCCAGCAGCTTGGGGGCGGATAACTATGGCTACACCTTC,CASSLGADNYGYTF
-,TRBV7-3,TRBJ1-2,TGTGCCAGCAGCTTAACTAGGGACGAGAAGGGCTACACCTTC,CASSLTRDEKGYTF
TRBD1,TRBV5-5,TRBJ2-1,TGTGCCAGCAGCCCCCGGGACAGGGGGCCTCCCCCCTACAATGAGCAGTTCTTC,CASSPRDRGPPPYNEQFF
-,TRBV6-5,TRBJ2-7,TGTGCCAGCCTCCAGGGCTTCGGCTCCGAGCAGTACTTC,CASLQGFGSEQYF
TRBD1,TRBV28,TRBJ2-4,TGTGCCAGCAGTTTACCCCGGACAGGCCCGGCCAAAAACATTCAGTACTTC,CASSLPRTGPAKNIQYF
-,TRBV5-1,TRBJ2-1,TGCGCCAGCAGGGGAACAGGTAGCTCCTACAATGAGCAGTTCTTC,CASRGTGSSYNEQFF
-,TRBV19,TRBJ1-1,TGTGCCAGTAGGACCCGACAGATCACTGAAGCTTTCTTT,CASRTRQITEAFF
-,TRBV6-5,TRBJ2-2,TGTGCCAGCAGGCAGACGAACACCGGGGAGCTGTTTTTT,CASRQTNTGELFF
TRBD2,TRBV4-2,TRBJ2-1,TGTGCCAGCAGCCAACTAGCGGGGGACCCCTCCTACAATGAGCAGTTCTTC,CASSQLAGDPSYNEQFF
-,TRBV5-1,TRBJ1-4,TGCGCCAGCAGCAGTGGGGGGCCGGGTGAAAAACTGTTTTTT,CASSSGGPGEKLFF
TRBD2,TRBV9,TRBJ2-2,TGTGCCAGCAGCGTACATGGCGGGGGGGCCACCGGGGAGCTGTTTTTT,CASSVHGGGATGELFF
-,TRBV6-6,TRBJ2-1,TGTGCCAGCAGTTACATGGATGAGCAGTTCTTC,CASSYMDEQFF
TRBD1,TRBV5-6,TRBJ1-1,TGTGCCAGCAGCTTGAGATCAGGGGGCGGCACTGAAGCTTTCTTT,CASSLRSGGGTEAFF
-,TRBV7-9,TRBJ2-7,TGTGCCAGCAGCTCAGGAACTGACAGTTACAAATACGAGCAGTACTTC,CASSSGTDSYKYEQYF
-,TRBV18,TRBJ2-5,TGTGCCAGCTCACCACGTCAAGAGGCCCAGTACTTC,CASSPRQEAQYF
-,TRBV6-1,TRBJ1-5,TGTGCCAGCAGTGAAAACGTGGGGATAGGGAATCAGCCCCAGCATTTT,CASSENVGIGNQPQHF